This TCR beta chain was documented in a study of T cell responses to AZD1222 COVID-19 vaccine (TCRdb year 2021). The study in broad terms: A total of 233 trial participants underwent TCR sequencing, of whom about 200 received two doses of AZD1222 and roughly 25 received two doses of the MenACWY control vaccine. Enrollment into the trials was organized by age into subgroups of 18-55, 56-69 and 70-plus years, and those subgroups contained approximately 160, 26 and 62 TCR-sequenced participants, respectively. Overall results and qualifications from the work: After two AZD1222 doses, spike-specific TCR breadth and depth were significantly higher than at day 0 and than in MenACWY recipients. Because no day 14 peak-response samples were available, repertoires were characterized only after the peak T cell response. The 56-69-year group was small, and its depth increase did not reach significance, likely because of low power. The vaccine-associated CD4 TCRs covered the entire spike protein, and the dominant responses fell in regions 160-218 and 743-854. Nearly half of unique spike-specific TCRs reportedly recognized epitopes outside regions mutated in the B.1.351 and B.1.1.7 variants. Conclusions about previously exposed vaccinees are limited, since just 5 to 7 AZD1222 recipients were seropositive for SARS-CoV-2 at baseline. Most participants were white British and females outnumbered males, and the authors suggested that clonal diversity may have been underestimated.

The CDR3 regions of human TCRbeta chains were analyzed by immunosequencing. In the original analysis: Repertoire TCRs were matched against a reference library of SARS-CoV-2-specific TCRs generated with the MIRA antigen-specificity platform. Breadth was defined as the fraction of unique TCRs that were SARS-CoV-2-associated. Depth was defined as the fraction of total T cells that were SARS-CoV-2-associated. Using the MIRA data, every spike-specific TCR was mapped to the spike region that the TCR reacted to and assigned to either a CD4 or a CD8 class. Log10-transformed breadth and depth values were compared by one-way ANOVA with Sidak's multiple comparisons tests. This immuneACCESS table, as held by TCRdb, lists in-frame sequences with V and J called but not all clones. Of the missing ones, under half trace to an unresolved V gene in checked studies; the others have no known cause. V, J and clone size are those of that table, while D and trimming were read from the DNA. In this sample the table shows tens of thousands of clones, roughly 87% of which occur a single time. The ten top clones hold less than 3.5% of the sample.

The CDR3 covers 10 residues, taking in both the cysteine and the phenylalanine. The CDR3 DNA has 30 bases and is translated from base 1. V is shortened by 6 bases, J by 8 bases, and the region joining them spans 10 bases. The CDR1 and CDR2 encoded by the germline V gene are SQVTM and ANQGSEA. Regarding this clone: Its antigen is currently not known. No base-level quality is on record; no much larger clone is a single base apart.

The time point label here, explained by the study, means: about 28 days (+/-7) after the second vaccine dose. AZD1222 recipients with second doses at about 4 weeks or about 12 weeks were pooled, because spike-specific TCR depth and breadth did not differ between schedules. Vaccinee samples were obtained from the UK trials COV001 and COV002, which included a single-blind randomized controlled phase 2/3 trial of AZD1222 (ChAdOx1 nCoV-19) in healthy adults. For TCRbeta chain sequencing, PBMC samples were collected from trial participants at day 0 and at day 28 after the second dose. The sequencing used peripheral blood, collected 28 days after the second AZD1222 dose. The TCR sequence derives from an adult who received the AZD1222 COVID-19 vaccine. The chain was built from TRBV29-1 and TRBJ1-1, with an unclear D gene assignment. The base sequence is TGCAGCGTCGTCGAGACCGAAGCTTTCTTT. It translates as CSVVETEAFF.